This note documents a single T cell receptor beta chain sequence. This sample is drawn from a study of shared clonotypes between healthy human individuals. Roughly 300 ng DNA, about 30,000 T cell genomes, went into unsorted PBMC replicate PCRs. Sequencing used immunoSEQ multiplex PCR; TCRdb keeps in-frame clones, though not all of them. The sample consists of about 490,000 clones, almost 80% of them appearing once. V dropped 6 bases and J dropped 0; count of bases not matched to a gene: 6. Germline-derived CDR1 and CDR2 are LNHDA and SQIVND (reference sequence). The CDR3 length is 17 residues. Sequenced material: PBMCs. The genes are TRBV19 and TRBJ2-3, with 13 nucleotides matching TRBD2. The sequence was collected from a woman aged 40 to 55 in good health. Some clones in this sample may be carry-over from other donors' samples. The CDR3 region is CASSRATSGRSTDTQYF. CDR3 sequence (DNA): TGTGCCAGTAGCCGAGCGACTAGCGGGAGGAGCACAGATACGCAGTATTTT.